This TCR beta chain was sequenced during a study of radiotherapy plus CTLA-4 blockade in lung cancer. Turning to the study itself: Of the patients, about 17% showed objective responses and about 30% attained disease control.

Libraries were prepared by immunoSEQ multiplex PCR; TCRdb keeps only in-frame clonotypes and omits some of them. This table has tens of thousands of clones, about 75% appearing once. Focal radiation was given together with CTLA-4 blockade (ipilimumab) to patients with chemo-refractory metastatic non-small-cell lung cancer. The CDR3 is made up of 11 amino acids. V lost 5 bases to trimming and J lost 6 bases, with 10 bases between them. Germline CDR1 SQVTM, CDR2 ANQGSEA. General study findings and limits: The best predictor of response was reported to be early blood T cell clone dynamics, with interferon-beta. Tumor-origin TCR clones grew in blood after radiotherapy plus ipilimumab.

This clone is a singleton in its sample. Its antigen is as yet unknown. The sequenced sample was peripheral blood, obtained from a patient treated with radiotherapy plus ipilimumab. The chain carries TRBV29-1 and TRBJ1-2, with D possibly being TRBD1 (6 bases). The source of this sequence is a human donor with non-small cell lung cancer who had stable disease on radiotherapy plus ipilimumab. Here the CDR3 DNA reads TGCAGCGTTTCAGGGGCTCATGGCTACACCTTC. This gives the protein CSVSGAHGYTF.